A single T cell receptor beta chain is shown here with its context. Its specificity is unknown. Trimming pared 4 bases from V and 5 bases from J, leaving 8 bases between. There are 12 residues in the CDR3. CDR1 and CDR2 (germline): SGHDN, FVKESK. Profiling relied on immunoSEQ multiplex PCR, and the TCRdb table lists in-frame clones only, not all of them. The table lists around 87,000 clones, around 91% of them singletons. The data are from a study of T cell responses to AZD1222 COVID-19 vaccine. The study, taken as a whole, reports: Reports indicate that nearly half of spike-specific TCRs are directed at unmutated variant regions. Donors skewed white British and female; clonal diversity was possibly underestimated. Spike-specific TCR depth and breadth grew after two AZD1222 doses.

The sample consisted of peripheral blood, taken 28 days after the second AZD1222 dose. The chain links TRBV14 to TRBJ2-5; tentatively, D is TRBD1 (5 bases). The clonotype was recovered from an adult who received the AZD1222 COVID-19 vaccine. The CDR3 is CASSLNRETQYF. In nucleotides, the CDR3 is TGTGCCAGCAGCCTAAACAGGGAGACCCAGTACTTC.